The T cell receptor (beta chain) described here comes from a study of T-cell memory formation after mild COVID-19. Employing constant-segment primers, 5'RACE generated TCR alpha and TCR beta cDNA libraries bearing sample barcodes and UMIs. TCRdb re-derived calls from the 5' RACE reads in MiXCR, one entry per CDR3 protein. This table holds about 170,000 distinct CDR3 sequences, under 15% found once. Germline V CDR1 and CDR2: MNHEY, SVGAGI. V was pared by 2 bases and J by 2 bases, with 5 bases of the junction left unmatched. The CDR3 runs to 17 residues. This clonotype was seen more than once but under ten times.

The gene calls are TRBV6-5 and TRBJ2-6, with 8 bases matching TRBD1. The source is a man between 18 and 35 years old who had mild COVID-19 (a few samples of this study predate the infection). Cell type and time point are not known. The sequenced sample was PBMCs or a T cell subset sorted from them (not recorded which). CDR3: CASSYAPQGAGANVLTF. In nucleotides, the CDR3 is TGTGCCAGCAGTTACGCACCACAGGGGGCTGGGGCCAACGTCCTGACTTTC.